The 15 T cell receptor beta chains below all came from one sample that was sequenced in a study of regulatory T cells in long-lasting Graves disease. HTBI primers from iRepertoire and Arm-PCR of CDR3 regions yielded the TCR beta libraries. TCRdb reanalysed the multiplex PCR reads using MiXCR and keeps one entry per CDR3 protein. The sample has fewer than 500,000 distinct CDR3 sequences; about 16% are singletons. The time point was: newly diagnosed GD, antithyroid drugs for less than 3 months. PBMC-extracted RNA yielded the TCR library. The same specimen was also included in a second study, on T cells in Graves' hyperthyroidism and ophthalmopathy.

Sequencing was performed on peripheral blood mononuclear cells (PBMCs), taken at new diagnosis, from a patient treated with antithyroid drugs. Every receptor here comes from a man in his forties with Graves disease.

The chain has TRBV14 and TRBJ2-7; D remains unclear. Trimming took 2 bases from V and 3 from J, leaving 11 bases between them. Germline CDR1 and CDR2: SGHDN and FVKESK. The CDR3 contains 14 residues. CDR3 bases: TGTGCCAGCAGCCAACTTACGAAGGGCTACGAGCAGTACTTC. This encodes CASSQLTKGYEQYF.

This chain uses TRBV20-1 with TRBJ2-7; D perhaps matches TRBD2 (6 bases). V was pared by 0 bases and J by 3 bases, with 15 bases between. Germline assignment: CDR1 DFQATT and CDR2 SNEGSKA (reference sequence). This CDR3 region has 15 residues. The CDR3 spells CSARDPFGGGYEQYF. DNA for the CDR3: TGCAGTGCTAGAGACCCGTTTGGGGGAGGCTACGAGCAGTACTTC.

The CDR3: CASSTGLWTVGAFF. The CDR3 DNA sequence: TGTGCCAGTAGTACAGGGCTTTGGACCGTTGGCGCTTTCTTT. The chain links TRBV19 to TRBJ1-1, with D possibly matching TRBD1 (5 bases). The germline V gene encodes CDR1 LNHDA and CDR2 SQIVND (reference sequence). The V gene lost 4 bases and the J gene lost 11 bases, with 20 bases spanning the gap. The CDR3 runs to 14 residues.

The V gene is TRBV4-1, the J gene TRBJ2-1; D is ambiguous. V shed 0 bases and J shed 6 bases, with 15 bases lying between them. CDR1 is MGHRA and CDR2 is YSYEKL in the germline V gene. The CDR3 has 16 amino acids. CDR3 sequence (DNA): TGCGCCAGCAGCCAAGAAGGTCCAGGTAGAGTCAATGAGCAGTTCTTC. It is translated as CASSQEGPGRVNEQFF.

The sample holds a few counts of this clonotype. The chain recombines TRBV7-2 with TRBJ2-5; D possibly uses TRBD1 or TRBD2 (6 bases each). This CDR3 is 17 amino acids long. V was shortened by 1 base and J by 5 bases, with 20 bases between the two germline ends. CDR1 is SGHTA, CDR2 FQGNSA, per germline. In DNA form, the CDR3 reads TGTGCCAGCAGCTTAGGGGCTAACCGGGGGCGCAGGGAGACCCAGTACTTC. It specifies CASSLGANRGRRETQYF. The whole variable domain, remainder taken from reference TRBV7-2 and TRBJ2-5, is GAGVSQSPSNKVTEKGKDVELRCDPISGHTALYWYRQSLGQGLEFLIYFQGNSAPDKSGLPSDRFSAERTGGSVSTLTIQRTQQEDSAVYLCASSLGANRGRRETQYFGPGTRLLVL.

The sample holds many counts of this clonotype. The chain employs TRBV11-2 and TRBJ2-5, with 9 bases aligning to TRBD2. Trimming cost V 6 bases and J 4 bases; bases outside gene matches: 6. Germline CDR1 reads SGHAT; CDR2 reads FQNNGV. This CDR3 comprises 14 residues. CDR3 amino acids: CASSVAGEIETQYF. In DNA, the CDR3 is TGTGCCAGCAGTGTAGCGGGAGAGATAGAGACCCAGTACTTC.

This clonotype has ten or more counts. The chain combines TRBV6-1 with TRBJ2-6, with D uncertain. Trimming took off 10 bases at V and 2 bases at J, with 21 bases between the two ends. The CDR3 length is 17 residues. The germline V gene has CDR1 MNHNS and CDR2 SASEGT. The CDR3 is CATIPDGSTAGANVLTF. In DNA, the CDR3 is TGTGCCACCATCCCAGATGGGTCGACGGCTGGGGCCAACGTCCTGACTTTC.

The chain employs TRBV12-5 and TRBJ1-2; D is undetermined. Per germline, CDR1 LGHNT and CDR2 FRNRAP. The CDR3 is 13 residues long. V was trimmed by 1 base and J by 8 bases, leaving 11 bases between them. The CDR3 region has the DNA TGTGCTAGTGGTTTGGCCGGTAATCGAGGCTACACCTTC. As protein: CASGLAGNRGYTF. Variable domain in full (rest from reference TRBV12-5 and TRBJ1-2): DARVTQTPRHKVTEMGQEVTMRCQPILGHNTVFWYRQTMMQGLELLAYFRNRAPLDDSGMPKDRFSAEMPDATLATLKIQPSEPRDSAVYFCASGLAGNRGYTFGSGTRLTVV.

The chain uses TRBV7-9 and TRBJ2-3, with 7 bases identical to TRBD1. CDR1 is SEHNR, CDR2 FQNEAQ, per germline (reference sequence). Unmatched junction bases numbered 5, after V lost 1 base and J lost 4 bases. The CDR3 is 15 amino acids. DNA for the CDR3: TGTGCCAGCAGCTTAGACAGGGGCCATGCAGATACGCAGTATTTT. Translated: CASSLDRGHADTQYF. Filled out from reference TRBV7-9 and TRBJ2-3, the complete variable domain reads DTGVSQNPRHKITKRGQNVTFRCDPISEHNRLYWYRQTLGQGPEFLTYFQNEAQLEKSRLLSDRFSAERPKGSFSTLEIQRTEQGDSAMYLCASSLDRGHADTQYFGPGTRLTVL.

In its sample, this clonotype was seen a few times. The chain couples TRBV27 to TRBJ2-7, with 8 bases that match TRBD1. The CDR3 has 16 amino acids. Germline trimming cut 6 bases from V and 1 base from J; bases unmatched to any gene: 11. From germline, CDR1 is MNHEY and CDR2 SMNVEV (reference sequence). CDR3 in DNA: TGTGCCAGCAGCCGAAGCGCGGACAGGGTATCCTACGAGCAGTACTTC. Protein sequence: CASSRSADRVSYEQYF.

The V and J genes are TRBV30 and TRBJ2-7; 10 nucleotides match TRBD1. The CDR3 has 16 amino acids. Trimming cost V 3 bases and J 2 bases; bases outside gene matches: 10. Germline V gene data show CDR1 as GTSNPN and CDR2 as SVGIG (reference sequence). The CDR3: CAWRPAPGTGAYEQYF. CDR3 DNA sequence: TGTGCCTGGAGACCCGCCCCCGGGACAGGGGCCTACGAGCAGTACTTC.

This clonotype has a count of ten or more. The rearrangement uses TRBV5-1 and TRBJ2-1, with a weak D call TRBD1 (8 bases). Looked up from germline, CDR1 is SGHRS and CDR2 is YFSETQ. V shed 4 bases and J shed 9 bases, with 17 bases lying between them. There are 14 residues in the CDR3. The CDR3 loop is CASSPGQGGSEQFF. The CDR3 region has the DNA TGCGCCAGCAGCCCCGGACAGGGAGGGAGTGAGCAGTTCTTC.

Ten or more counts support this clonotype. The gene calls are TRBV6-2 or TRBV6-3 and TRBJ2-4; D may be TRBD2 (6 bases). The CDR3 is made up of 13 amino acids. CDR1 is MNHEY, CDR2 SVGEGT, per germline. Trimming stripped 8 bases from V and 2 bases from J, with 10 bases between. In nucleotides, the CDR3 is TGTGCCAGCGGCGGGGTCCCCAAAAACATTCAGTACTTC. Amino acids: CASGGVPKNIQYF.

V usage is TRBV5-5 and J usage is TRBJ1-2, with TRBD1 as a possible D gene (6 bases). Per the germline V gene, CDR1 is SGHKS and CDR2 is YYEKEE (reference sequence). This CDR3 has 14 amino acids. Trimming pared 3 bases from V and 1 base from J, leaving 10 bases between. The CDR3 DNA reads as TGTGCCAGCAGCTCACAGGGTTTTAACTATGGCTACACCTTC. It encodes CASSSQGFNYGYTF.

This clonotype has just a few counts. This sequence joins TRBV5-4 and TRBJ2-1, with D perhaps given as TRBD1 or TRBD2 (6 bases each). Germline CDR1 is SGHNT and CDR2 is YYREEE (reference sequence). The CDR3 has 15 amino acids. V lost 3 bases and J 1 base, leaving 11 bases between the germline ends. The CDR3 protein is CASSSVGGSYNEQFF. The DNA for the CDR3 is TGTGCCAGCAGCTCAGTAGGGGGGTCCTACAATGAGCAGTTCTTC.